Presented here are 32 T cell receptor beta chains from one specimen sequenced in a study of blood T cell repertoires in COVID-19. This table comes from immunoSEQ multiplex PCR, and its TCRdb copy is limited to in-frame clones, with some not included. The repertoire holds roughly 150,000 clones, 65% to 85% seen once, with 9.5% to 11% in the top ten. The sequencing sample was made of peripheral blood. The receptors derive from a man in his 60s with active or convalescent COVID-19.

The chain joins TRBV3-1 (or the pseudogene TRBV3-2) to TRBJ1-2, with 10 bases identical to TRBD1. V lost 4 bases, J lost 0 bases, and 5 bases stayed unmatched. The CDR3 is 16 residues long. Germline values: CDR1 LGHDT, CDR2 YNNKEL (reference sequence). The CDR3 DNA reads as TGTGCCAGCAGCCCTTTTGGACAGGGGGCTAACTATGGCTACACCTTC. Residues: CASSPFGQGANYGYTF.

This clone was recorded once. Mismatch with germline at one junction end may stem from a read error. The chain couples TRBV6-4 to TRBJ2-3; 11 bases agree with TRBD2. CDR3 length: 15 residues. Germline V gene sequence: CDR1 MRHNA, CDR2 SNTAGT. The CDR3 loop is CASGDSLAGADTQYF. The CDR3 region has the DNA TGTGCCAGCGGTGACTCACTAGCGGGGGCAGATACGCAGTATTTT.

V is TRBV15 and J is TRBJ1-2, with 10 bases that match TRBD1. The CDR3 runs 16 residues. V lost 1 base to trimming and J lost 4 bases; unmatched junction nucleotides: 6. Germline-derived CDR1 and CDR2 are LNHNV and YYDKDF (reference sequence). The CDR3 sequence: CATSRAVTGGLYGYTF. The CDR3 coding sequence is TGTGCCACCAGCAGAGCAGTGACAGGGGGCCTCTATGGCTACACCTTC.

The chain employs TRBV5-4 and TRBJ1-3; TRBD1 matches at 8 bases. V trimming: 4 bases; J trimming: 0 bases; junction bases outside the gene matches: 6. The CDR3 runs 16 residues. Looked up from germline, CDR1 is SGHNT and CDR2 is YYREEE (reference sequence). CDR3 bases: TGTGCCAGCAGCCATAGGACAGGGCCCTCTGGAAACACCATATATTTT. This encodes CASSHRTGPSGNTIYF.

The chain carries TRBV2 and TRBJ2-3, with TRBD2 matching over 9 bases. The V and J ends lost 6 bases and 2 bases, in that order; junction bases with no gene match: 6. This CDR3 contains 15 residues. Germline CDR1 SNHLY, CDR2 FYNNEI. The CDR3 DNA reads TGTGCCAGCAGCGCCGGGACTAGCCCCACAGATACGCAGTATTTT. This codes for CASSAGTSPTDTQYF.

This clone was counted a single time. DNA for the CDR3: TGTGCCAGCAGCTTGGGAAGTAGGAGCTCTGGAAACACCATATATTTT. Its translation: CASSLGSRSSGNTIYF. The chain links TRBV5-6 to TRBJ1-3; D unresolved. Trimming left V 0 bases short and J 0 bases short, with 10 bases between. The CDR3 runs to 16 residues. Germline V gene sequence: CDR1 SGHDT, CDR2 YYEEEE.

This chain connects TRBV7-8 to TRBJ1-2; 9 bases match TRBD1. V was clipped by 1 base and J by 4 bases; unmatched bases: 4. The V gene's germline CDR1 is SGHVS and CDR2 FQNEAQ. This CDR3 has 15 amino acids. The CDR3: CASSLGDRDLYGYTF. The CDR3 bases are TGTGCCAGCAGCTTAGGGGACAGGGATCTCTATGGCTACACCTTC.

The rearrangement joins TRBV5-1 to TRBJ2-1; possible D gene TRBD2, 6 bases. Trimming took off 0 bases at V and 4 bases at J, with 8 bases between the two ends. Germline V gene sequence: CDR1 SGHRS, CDR2 YFSETQ. The CDR3 has 14 amino acids. The DNA for the CDR3 is TGCGCCAGCAGCTTGGCCGGGAGTTACAATGAGCAGTTCTTC. It encodes CASSLAGSYNEQFF. Drawing the rest from reference TRBV5-1 and TRBJ2-1, the complete variable domain is KAGVTQTPRYLIKTRGQQVTLSCSPISGHRSVSWYQQTPGQGLQFLFEYFSETQRNKGNFPGRFSGRQFSNSRSEMNVSTLELGDSALYLCASSLAGSYNEQFFGPGTRLTVL.

The chain joins TRBV6-5 to TRBJ1-5; D may be TRBD1 (5 bases). The germline gives CDR1 MNHEY, CDR2 SVGAGI. V shed 6 bases and J shed 2 bases, with 14 bases lying between them. The length of the CDR3 is 15 residues. For the CDR3, the DNA is TGTGCCAGCAGACCACAGGAAGTGGGCAATCAGCCCCAGCATTTT. Protein product: CASRPQEVGNQPQHF.

This clone was seen just once. The chain uses TRBV6-1 and TRBJ2-7, with D perhaps matching TRBD1 (5 bases). Trimming removed 2 bases from V and 2 bases from J, with 10 bases in between. Germline CDR1 is MNHNS and CDR2 is SASEGT. This CDR3 region has 14 residues. DNA for the CDR3: TGTGCCAGCAGTGAACAGGGAATAGCCTACGAGCAGTACTTC. Its translation: CASSEQGIAYEQYF.

The rearrangement links TRBV6-6 to TRBJ1-1; 8 bases map to TRBD1. Losses at the gene ends were 6 bases for V and 2 bases for J; bases not matched to a gene: 14. CDR3 length: 17 amino acids. Germline V gene data show CDR1 as MNHNY and CDR2 as SVGAGI (reference sequence). CDR3 region: CASSRGDRGHINTEAFF. Written as DNA, the CDR3 is TGTGCCAGCAGCCGAGGAGACAGGGGCCATATTAACACTGAAGCTTTCTTT.

This rearrangement joins TRBV9 to TRBJ2-3; 8 nucleotides agree with TRBD1. CDR1 SGDLS and CDR2 YYNGEE come from the germline V gene. The CDR3 runs 18 residues. With 4 bases clipped from V and 1 base from J, the junction kept 14 bases outside the gene matches. The CDR3 sequence: CASSRRLSGGFGTDTQYF. DNA for the CDR3: TGTGCCAGCAGCAGACGACTGTCAGGGGGCTTTGGCACAGATACGCAGTATTTT.

The rearrangement joins TRBV5-1 to TRBJ2-2; possibly TRBD1 for D (6 bases). The germline gives CDR1 SGHRS, CDR2 YFSETQ. CDR3 length: 15 amino acids. The V and J ends lost 6 bases and 0 bases respectively, with 12 bases between them. Here the CDR3 DNA reads TGCGCCAGCAACGTCCAGGGGCCGAACACCGGGGAGCTGTTTTTT. Translation: CASNVQGPNTGELFF.

J is TRBJ1-6 and V is TRBV19; the match to TRBD1 covers 7 bases. Germline trimming cut 5 bases from V and 7 bases from J; bases unmatched to any gene: 5. Germline CDR1 reads LNHDA; CDR2 reads SQIVND (reference sequence). There are 14 residues in the CDR3. Here the CDR3 reads CASSLGTANSPLHF. For the CDR3, the DNA is TGTGCCAGTAGTCTTGGGACAGCCAATTCACCCCTCCACTTT. Full variable domain (remainder filled in from reference TRBV19 and TRBJ1-6): DGGITQSPKYLFRKEGQNVTLSCEQNLNHDAMYWYRQDPGQGLRLIYYSQIVNDFQKGDIAEGYSVSREKKESFPLTVTSAQKNPTAFYLCASSLGTANSPLHFGNGTRLTVT.

This clone has a handful of counts. The chain is built from TRBV12-3 or TRBV12-4 and TRBJ2-7, with a weak D call TRBD2 (5 bases). Trimming removed 6 bases from V and 2 bases from J, with 11 bases in between. The CDR3 is 13 residues long. CDR3 region: CASSRLRTYEQYF. The DNA of the CDR3 is TGTGCCAGCAGCCGACTACGAACCTACGAGCAGTACTTC.

The chain recombines TRBV28 with TRBJ1-4; 8 bases align to TRBD1. Trimming took 10 bases from V and 4 from J; bases not matched to a gene: 2. CDR3 size: 12 residues. The V gene's germline CDR1 is MDHEN and CDR2 SYDVKM. The CDR3 here is CATGGFNEKLFF. The CDR3 nucleotides are TGTGCCACAGGGGGCTTTAATGAAAAACTGTTTTTT.

In nucleotides, the CDR3 is TGTGCCAGCAGCCAGGGACAGGCCACGAACACCGGGGAGCTGTTTTTT. Protein sequence: CASSQGQATNTGELFF. This chain joins TRBV13 and TRBJ2-2, with 8 bases aligning to TRBD1. Germline CDR1 and CDR2: PRHDT and FYEKMQ (reference sequence). There are 16 residues in the CDR3. J was trimmed by 0 bases and V by 5 bases; bases with no gene match: 5.

The chain has TRBV7-6 and TRBJ1-1; TRBD1 might be the D (5 bases). CDR3 length: 16 amino acids. Trimming shortened V by 4 bases and J by 0 bases, and 15 bases separated the two germline ends. Germline V lookup: CDR1 SGHVS, CDR2 FNYEAQ. CDR3 sequence reads: CASSSKAGLMNTEAFF. The CDR3 nucleotides are TGTGCCAGCAGCTCAAAGGCAGGGCTGATGAACACTGAAGCTTTCTTT.

The rearrangement uses TRBV28 and TRBJ1-5; TRBD1 matches 10 bases. The CDR3 contains 14 residues. Per germline, CDR1 MDHEN and CDR2 SYDVKM. Unmatched junction bases numbered 6, after V lost 11 bases and J lost 2 bases. The CDR3 DNA reads as TGTGCCGTCGGAGGGACAGGGGGCAATCAGCCCCAGCATTTT. This codes for CAVGGTGGNQPQHF.

The chain links TRBV11-2 to TRBJ2-5; tentative D call: TRBD2 (5 bases). The germline V gene has CDR1 SGHAT and CDR2 FQNNGV. The CDR3 extends over 13 amino acids. Trimming stripped 8 bases from V and 2 bases from J, with 12 bases between. CDR3 bases: TGTGCCAGCTCAGGACTGACTCAAGAGACCCAGTACTTC. Amino acids: CASSGLTQETQYF.

The gene calls are TRBV29-1 and TRBJ1-2; weak D call: TRBD1 (6 bases). Germline V gene lookup returns CDR1 SQVTM and CDR2 ANQGSEA. The V end lost 6 bases, the J end lost 5 bases, and 16 bases lay between the germline ends. The CDR3 is made up of 13 amino acids. In nucleotides, the CDR3 is TGCAGCGTAGTCGGGGCAGGGGAGTATGGCTACACCTTC. It codes for CSVVGAGEYGYTF.

The chain employs TRBV9 and TRBJ1-3, with D possibly being TRBD1 (6 bases). Germline CDR1 reads SGDLS; CDR2 reads YYNGEE. The V and J ends lost 0 bases and 0 bases respectively, with 16 bases between them. There are 18 residues in the CDR3. The CDR3 region is CASSVAPGGQSSGNTIYF. The CDR3 bases are TGTGCCAGCAGCGTAGCCCCGGGTGGACAGAGCTCTGGAAACACCATATATTTT.

V is TRBV19 and J is TRBJ1-2, with TRBD1 matching over 9 bases. Germline V gives CDR1 LNHDA, CDR2 SQIVND (reference sequence). V shed 6 bases, J shed 2 bases, and the junction held 7 bases outside the gene matches. CDR3 length: 15 amino acids. The CDR3 DNA sequence: TGTGCCAGTAGGACACAGGGGGCAGTAAACTATGGCTACACCTTC. Translated, it gives CASRTQGAVNYGYTF.

The V and J genes are TRBV28 and TRBJ1-1; the match to TRBD1 covers 8 bases. The J segment lost 1 base and the V segment lost 4 bases, leaving 5 bases of the junction unmatched. The V gene's germline CDR1 is MDHEN and CDR2 SYDVKM. The CDR3 contains 15 residues. The CDR3 reads CASSSQGAPNTEAFF. The CDR3 DNA follows: TGTGCCAGCAGTTCCCAGGGGGCGCCGAACACTGAAGCTTTCTTT.

The genes are TRBV2 and TRBJ1-6; a weak D match, TRBD1 (5 bases). V was cut by 7 bases and J by 10 bases, with 14 bases left in between. The CDR3 totals 13 residues. Germline CDR1 is SNHLY and CDR2 is FYNNEI. The CDR3 DNA is TGTGCCAGCAAGGAGGGGAGTGACTCACCCCTCCACTTT. It yields the protein CASKEGSDSPLHF.

This clone has more than one count but fewer than ten. J is TRBJ2-1 and V is TRBV5-6, with 9 bases fitting TRBD2. CDR3 length: 13 amino acids. Trimming took 0 bases from V and 8 from J; bases not matched to a gene: 0. Germline V gene lookup returns CDR1 SGHDT and CDR2 YYEEEE. CDR3 residues: CASSLVAGDEQFF. CDR3 nucleotides: TGTGCCAGCAGCTTGGTAGCGGGAGATGAGCAGTTCTTC.

The chain employs TRBV11-2 and TRBJ2-3; D possibly corresponds to TRBD1 (5 bases). The germline V gene encodes CDR1 SGHAT and CDR2 FQNNGV. Trimming stripped 5 bases from V and 0 bases from J, with 15 bases between. The CDR3 sequence is 16 residues long. The CDR3 region is CASSRRTNPSTDTQYF. CDR3 sequence (DNA): TGTGCCAGCAGCCGCCGGACAAACCCAAGCACAGATACGCAGTATTTT. Complete variable domain (other parts from reference TRBV11-2 and TRBJ2-3): EAGVAQSPRYKIIEKRQSVAFWCNPISGHATLYWYQQILGQGPKLLIQFQNNGVVDDSQLPKDRFSAERLKGVDSTLKIQPAKLEDSAVYLCASSRRTNPSTDTQYFGPGTRLTVL.

V gene TRBV12-2 combines with J gene TRBJ1-4. TRBV12-2 counts as a pseudogene. CDR3 size: 21 residues. The CDR3 sequence: CASRLGSVSAWGGQNNEKLFF. In nucleotides, the CDR3 is TGTGCAAGTCGCTTAGGGTCTGTTTCGGCTTGGGGAGGCCAAAATAATGAAAAACTGTTTTTT.

V gene TRBV5-1 combines with J gene TRBJ2-5; possible D gene TRBD2, 5 bases. The ends were cut back, 3 bases at V and 2 bases at J, with 11 bases in the middle. Germline V lookup: CDR1 SGHRS, CDR2 YFSETQ. The CDR3 has 14 residues. The DNA of the CDR3 is TGCGCCAGCAGCTCCACTAGTTCGCAAGAGACCCAGTACTTC. Its protein is CASSSTSSQETQYF. The full variable domain, in which reference TRBV5-1 and TRBJ2-5 provide the parts outside the CDR3, is KAGVTQTPRYLIKTRGQQVTLSCSPISGHRSVSWYQQTPGQGLQFLFEYFSETQRNKGNFPGRFSGRQFSNSRSEMNVSTLELGDSALYLCASSSTSSQETQYFGPGTRLLVL.

J is TRBJ2-2 and V is TRBV5-1; TRBD2 aligns across 9 bases. The CDR3 contains 15 residues. Losses at the gene ends were 4 bases for V and 2 bases for J; bases not matched to a gene: 3. Germline-derived CDR1 and CDR2 are SGHRS and YFSETQ. This CDR3 reads CASSLSGGNTGELFF. The DNA of the CDR3 is TGCGCCAGCAGCCTTAGCGGGGGAAACACCGGGGAGCTGTTTTTT. Based on the CDR3 plus reference TRBV5-1 and TRBJ2-2, the full variable domain is KAGVTQTPRYLIKTRGQQVTLSCSPISGHRSVSWYQQTPGQGLQFLFEYFSETQRNKGNFPGRFSGRQFSNSRSEMNVSTLELGDSALYLCASSLSGGNTGELFFGEGSRLTVL.

The CDR3 protein is CASQGGAGANVLTF. The CDR3 bases are TGTGCCAGCCAAGGGGGGGCTGGGGCCAACGTCCTGACTTTC. The chain combines TRBV7-2 with TRBJ2-6, with a weak D call TRBD2 (7 bases). This CDR3 has 14 residues. Trimming removed 8 bases from V and 2 bases from J, with 10 bases in between. Germline CDR1 SGHTA, CDR2 FQGNSA.

The V and J genes are TRBV28 and TRBJ1-2; 11 bases match TRBD1. Germline-derived CDR1 and CDR2 are MDHEN and SYDVKM. V lost 8 bases, J lost 3 bases, and 5 bases stayed unmatched. The CDR3 is 14 amino acids. As DNA, the CDR3 is TGTGCCAGCGGGGACAGGGGGGTAGACTATGGCTACACCTTC. Translation: CASGDRGVDYGYTF.